The T cell receptor (beta chain) under discussion was sequenced for a study of blood T cell repertoires in COVID-19. At the level of the study: The United States, Italy and Spain provided the acute and convalescent COVID-19 samples.

The germline V gene has CDR1 MNHEY and CDR2 SVGEGT. The ends lost 4 bases at V and 7 bases at J; junction bases unmatched: 4. CDR3 size: 13 residues. Profiling relied on immunoSEQ multiplex PCR, and the TCRdb table lists in-frame clones only, not all of them. Of 150,000 or so clones listed, more than 85% are singletons. V is TRBV6-2 or TRBV6-3 and J is TRBJ2-1, with 7 bases identical to TRBD1. Sequenced: peripheral blood. The receptor was isolated from a young man with acute or convalescent COVID-19. CDR3: CASSLNRGNEQFF. The CDR3, as DNA: TGTGCCAGCAGTTTGAACAGGGGAAATGAGCAGTTCTTC.